This T cell receptor (beta chain) was identified in a study of OX40 agonist ivuxolimab in advanced cancers. About the research overall: The study treated patients with ivuxolimab, an agonistic anti-OX40 (CD134) antibody. Subjects had a mean age of about 57 years, with a range of 23 to 79; around 80% were male. Anti-PD-1, anti-PD-L1 or anti-CTLA-4 therapy given earlier was allowed, and roughly 38% had some.

Profiled with immunoSEQ multiplex PCR; TCRdb holds only in-frame clones, not every one. The sample lists 65,000 to 70,000 clones, more than 70% seen once, with roughly 2.4% in the top ten. This CDR3 contains 15 residues. V was trimmed by 4 bases and J by 9 bases, leaving 19 bases between them. Germline V gene data show CDR1 as MGHDK and CDR2 as SYGVNS. The rearrangement joins TRBV25-1 to TRBJ1-5, with D unclear. The clonotype comes from an adult with an advanced solid tumor such as melanoma, head and neck, liver or kidney cancer. Sequenced here: CD4+ or CD8+ T cells sorted from blood, sampled in a trial of the OX40 agonist ivuxolimab. CDR3 in DNA: TGTGCCAGCAGTGTTCCTTGGGAAAAAGGCGGGCCCCAGCATTTT. It specifies CASSVPWEKGGPQHF.